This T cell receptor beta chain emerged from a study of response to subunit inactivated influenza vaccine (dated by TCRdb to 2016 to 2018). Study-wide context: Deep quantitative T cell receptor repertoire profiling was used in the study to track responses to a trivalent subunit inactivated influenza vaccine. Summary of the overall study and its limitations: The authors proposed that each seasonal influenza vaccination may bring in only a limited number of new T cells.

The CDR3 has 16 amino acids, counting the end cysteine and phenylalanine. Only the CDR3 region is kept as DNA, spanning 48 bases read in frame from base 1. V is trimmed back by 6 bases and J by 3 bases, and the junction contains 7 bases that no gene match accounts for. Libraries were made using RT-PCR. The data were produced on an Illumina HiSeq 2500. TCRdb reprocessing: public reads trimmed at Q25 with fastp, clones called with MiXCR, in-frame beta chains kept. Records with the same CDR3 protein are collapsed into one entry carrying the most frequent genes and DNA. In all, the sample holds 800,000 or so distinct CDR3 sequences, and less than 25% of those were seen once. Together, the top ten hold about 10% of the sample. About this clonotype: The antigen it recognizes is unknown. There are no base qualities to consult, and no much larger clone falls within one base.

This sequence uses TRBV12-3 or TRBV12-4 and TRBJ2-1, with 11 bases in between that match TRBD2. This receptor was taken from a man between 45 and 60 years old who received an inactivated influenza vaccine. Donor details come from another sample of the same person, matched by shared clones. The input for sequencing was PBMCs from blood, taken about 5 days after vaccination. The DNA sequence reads TGTGCCAGCAGGAATGCGGGGACTAGCGGCTACAATGAGCAGTTCTTC. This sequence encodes CASRNAGTSGYNEQFF.